This T cell receptor (beta chain) was profiled in a study of patients and donors after allogeneic stem cell transplantation. This clonotype was seen more than once but under ten times. TCRdb re-called the RT-PCR reads with MiXCR, one entry per CDR3 protein. The data contain about a million distinct CDR3 sequences, roughly 18% of them singletons. The CDR3 runs 14 residues. Germline CDR1 is SGHTA and CDR2 is FQGNSA. Trimming shortened V by 3 bases and J by 3 bases, and 12 bases separated the two germline ends. This clonotype was sampled from a human donor who was either an allogeneic HSCT recipient or a stem cell or donor lymphocyte infusion donor (not recorded which). It is not recorded whose cells these are; they may come from a transplant donor. Material: blood, either unsorted or a sorted T cell fraction (not recorded which). V is TRBV7-2 and J is TRBJ2-7; no clear D gene. The CDR3, as DNA: TGTGCCAGCAGCTTGGAGCAGGCTAACTACGAGCAGTACTTC. The encoded protein is CASSLEQANYEQYF.